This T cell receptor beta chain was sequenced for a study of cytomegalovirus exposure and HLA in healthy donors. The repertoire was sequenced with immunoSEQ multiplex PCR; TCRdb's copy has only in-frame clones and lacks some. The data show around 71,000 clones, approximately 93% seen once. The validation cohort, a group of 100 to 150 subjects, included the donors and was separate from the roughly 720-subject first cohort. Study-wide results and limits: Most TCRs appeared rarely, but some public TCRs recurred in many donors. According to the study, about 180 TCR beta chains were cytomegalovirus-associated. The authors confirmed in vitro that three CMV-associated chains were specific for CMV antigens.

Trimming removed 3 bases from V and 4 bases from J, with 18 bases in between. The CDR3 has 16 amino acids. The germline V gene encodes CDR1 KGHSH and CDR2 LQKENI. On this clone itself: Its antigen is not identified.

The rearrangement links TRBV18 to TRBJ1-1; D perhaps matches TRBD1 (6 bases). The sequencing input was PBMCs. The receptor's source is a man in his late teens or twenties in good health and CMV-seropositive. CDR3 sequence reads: CASSPGPGGGITEAFF. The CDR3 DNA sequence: TGTGCCAGCTCACCGGGCCCGGGAGGGGGGATCACTGAAGCTTTCTTT.